The source of this TCR beta chain is a study of blood T cell repertoires in COVID-19 (dated by TCRdb to 2020 to 2021). For context, the study as a whole: Samples from collaborators originated in the United States, Italy and Spain and spanned both the acute and convalescent phases of COVID-19. Where HLA class I and class II types were available, the types were taken from metadata supplied by the sample provider, not from assay-based typing. Deeply sampled blood TCRbeta repertoires from subjects exposed to, actively infected with, or recovered from COVID-19 were included in the dataset. The samples were drawn from two sources: the first 160 participants of the ongoing ImmuneRACE study, and approximately 1,300 subjects contributed by 6 global collaborators. The material from the prospective study consisted of cDNA or gDNA derived from T cells, B-cell-depleted T cells, or PBMCs. The repertoires were released in a freely available public database intended as a resource for research on the immune response to SARS-CoV-2. A de-identified subject ID, COVID-19 status, age in years and sex were almost always included in the sample metadata.

Each collaborating institution followed its own protocols to collect whole blood in K2EDTA tubes. For TCRbeta analysis, collaborators shipped samples as frozen whole blood, isolated PBMCs, or DNA extracted from either of those sample types. With respect to this clone: This receptor's antigen is unknown. No base-level quality is on record; no much larger clone is a single base apart.

TCRbeta CDR3 regions were amplified from genomic DNA by means of the immunoSEQ Assay, a bias-controlled multiplex PCR. Per the source publication's procedure: The number of nucleated cells in each sample was estimated by amplification of reference gene primers within the assay. To quantify the absolute abundance of each unique TCRbeta CDR3 rearrangement, sequence reads were collapsed and filtered. Productive Simpson clonality was computed per sample as the square root of Simpson's diversity index over productive rearrangements. TCRdb carries this immuneACCESS record with in-frame sequences only. Its versions omit some clonotypes, under half of them owing to an unresolved V gene in the studies checked, with the rest unexplained. That table gives V, J and clone size, and the DNA gave D and trimming. In all, the sample holds about 240,000 clones, and about four fifths of those were seen once. Around 9.6% of the sample lies in the top ten.

From its cysteine to its phenylalanine, the CDR3 spans 15 amino acids. Only CDR3 DNA is held: 45 bases, read in frame from base 1. Deletion took 0 bases off V and 4 bases off J, with a span of 10 bases between the germline ends. CDR1 and CDR2, looked up from the germline V gene (reference sequence), are LGHDT and YNNKEL. On the study overall, not on this receptor specifically: Clinical and demographic metadata were provided uncurated, with the amount varying by source and participant.

Sequenced material: peripheral blood. This receptor was identified in a woman of 80 years or more with acute or convalescent COVID-19. The sequence is built from TRBV3-1 (or the pseudogene TRBV3-2) and TRBJ1-5; the D segment could be TRBD1, given 6 matching bases. The CDR3 region reads CASSQDHTGNQPQHF. The DNA reads TGTGCCAGCAGCCAAGATCATACAGGGAATCAGCCCCAGCATTTT.